These 32 T cell receptor beta chains were sequenced from one sample in a study of blood T cell repertoires in COVID-19. Sequencing used immunoSEQ multiplex PCR; TCRdb keeps in-frame clones, though not all of them. The sample carries under 45,000 clones, about 85% recorded once. The source material was peripheral blood. Receptor source: a human donor in a cohort sampled during active COVID-19.

The chain links TRBV7-2 to TRBJ2-7; TRBD1 agrees at 9 bases. Germline V CDR1 and CDR2: SGHTA, FQGNSA. This CDR3 is 14 amino acids long. After removal of 4 bases from V and 5 bases from J, the junction contained 6 bases not matched to a gene. The CDR3, as DNA: TGTGCCAGCAGCTGGGGACAGGGTATCAACGAGCAGTACTTC. Translation gives CASSWGQGINEQYF.

The CDR3 DNA reads TGTGCCAGCAGCCAAGGGACAGGGGTTAGCAATCAGCCCCAGCATTTT. It codes for CASSQGTGVSNQPQHF. The chain recombines TRBV3-1 (or the pseudogene TRBV3-2) with TRBJ1-5, with 9 bases aligning to TRBD1. This CDR3 is 16 amino acids long. CDR1 LGHDT and CDR2 YNNKEL come from the germline V gene (reference sequence). With V trimmed by 1 base and J by 0 bases, 1 base remained unmatched.

The chain has TRBV7-6 and TRBJ2-1; the D gene is possibly TRBD2 (6 bases). CDR1 SGHVS and CDR2 FNYEAQ come from the germline V gene. The CDR3 consists of 17 residues. V lost 5 bases and J 6 bases, leaving 23 bases between the germline ends. For the CDR3, the DNA is TGTGCCAGCAGCCCTCCCCCCCAGCGGCGGAGGGGCAATGAGCAGTTCTTC. Protein: CASSPPPQRRRGNEQFF.

The gene calls are TRBV18 and TRBJ1-1; D perhaps matches TRBD1 (5 bases). The V end was cut by 0 bases, the J end by 3 bases, with 5 bases between. CDR1 is KGHSH and CDR2 is LQKENI in the germline V gene. The CDR3 sequence is 13 residues long. The chain's CDR3 is CASSPPQDTEAFF. The CDR3, as DNA: TGTGCCAGCTCACCACCACAGGACACTGAAGCTTTCTTT.

This rearrangement joins TRBV2 to TRBJ2-5; D call uncertain. Between the trimmed V and J ends, which lost 10 bases and 5 bases, there was a span of 14 bases. CDR1 and CDR2 from the germline V gene are SNHLY and FYNNEI. The CDR3 totals 12 residues. The CDR3, as DNA: TGTGCCACCTTGGGCCTCGCCGAGACCCAGTACTTC. It is translated as CATLGLAETQYF.

The gene calls are TRBV7-6 and TRBJ2-5; D gene ambiguous. The CDR3 consists of 11 residues. Germline CDR1 and CDR2: SGHVS and FNYEAQ. Trimming removed 5 bases at V and 4 bases at J, with 5 bases between. This chain's CDR3 is CASSGRETQYF. For the CDR3, the DNA is TGTGCCAGCAGCGGCAGAGAGACCCAGTACTTC.

CDR3 sequence: CASSTLQGGTEKLFF. The CDR3 bases are TGTGCCAGCAGTACCTTACAGGGTGGGACAGAAAAACTGTTTTTT. V usage is TRBV6-6 and J usage is TRBJ1-4; TRBD1 might be the D (6 bases). The CDR3 is made up of 15 amino acids. Trimming shortened V by 5 bases and J by 8 bases, and 18 bases separated the two germline ends. CDR1 and CDR2 from the germline V gene are MNHNY and SVGAGI (reference sequence).

This clone was counted only a few times. The rearrangement links TRBV6-6 to TRBJ1-5, with D perhaps matching TRBD1 (5 bases). The germline V and J ends were trimmed by 6 bases and 5 bases, with 8 bases remaining between them. This CDR3 region has 12 residues. The germline gives CDR1 MNHNY, CDR2 SVGAGI (reference sequence). The CDR3 sequence is CASRPGDQPQHF. The CDR3 DNA reads TGTGCCAGCAGACCGGGGGATCAGCCCCAGCATTTT.

The CDR3 reads CASSAQPQYYEQYF. Here the CDR3 DNA reads TGTGCCAGCAGTGCACAACCCCAATACTACGAGCAGTACTTC. This sequence joins TRBV6-2 or TRBV6-3 and TRBJ2-7, with D hard to call. This CDR3 region has 14 residues. Germline CDR1 MNHEY, CDR2 SVGEGT. V was shortened by 5 bases and J by 3 bases, with 14 bases between the two germline ends.

The rearrangement joins TRBV9 to TRBJ2-7; 7 bases align to TRBD1. CDR1 is SGDLS, CDR2 YYNGEE, per germline. J lost 1 base, V lost 7 bases, and 11 bases had no gene match. There are 15 residues in the CDR3. Written as DNA, the CDR3 is TGTGCCAGCGGGGGAAATTTGACAGGGTCCTACGAGCAGTACTTC. Translating it yields CASGGNLTGSYEQYF. Drawing the rest from reference TRBV9 and TRBJ2-7, the complete variable domain is DSGVTQTPKHLITATGQRVTLRCSPRSGDLSVYWYQQSLDQGLQFLIQYYNGEERAKGNILERFSAQQFPDLHSELNLSSLELGDSALYFCASGGNLTGSYEQYFGPGTRLTVT.

V usage is TRBV6-5 and J usage is TRBJ1-2; TRBD1 might be the D (5 bases). Germline V lookup: CDR1 MNHEY, CDR2 SVGAGI. The CDR3 sequence is 14 residues long. V shed 6 bases and J shed 8 bases, with 19 bases lying between them. As DNA, the CDR3 is TGTGCCAGCAGCCCGGGGAGGGGAATAGAAGGCTACACCTTC. Amino acid sequence: CASSPGRGIEGYTF.

By share, this clone counts as large. The chain joins TRBV7-8 to TRBJ1-5; D gene uncertain. The germline gives CDR1 SGHVS, CDR2 FQNEAQ. The CDR3 totals 16 residues. V was clipped by 1 base and J by 4 bases, with 14 bases between them. CDR3 protein: CASSLDRRIGNQPQHF. CDR3 nucleotides: TGTGCCAGCAGCTTAGACAGACGTATAGGTAATCAGCCCCAGCATTTT.

This clone is a singleton in its sample. The chain is built from TRBV7-9 and TRBJ1-1; 7 nucleotides match TRBD1. V shed 2 bases and J 4 bases; nucleotides not matched to a gene: 1. Looked up from germline, CDR1 is SEHNR and CDR2 is FQNEAQ (reference sequence). This CDR3 region has 13 residues. CDR3 sequence: CASSLKGATEAFF. The CDR3 region has the DNA TGTGCCAGCAGCTTAAAGGGGGCCACTGAAGCTTTCTTT.

The chain has TRBV11-2 and TRBJ1-6; TRBD1 matches 7 bases. The germline gives CDR1 SGHAT, CDR2 FQNNGV. With 6 bases clipped from V and 6 bases from J, the junction kept 11 bases outside the gene matches. This CDR3 is 16 amino acids long. The CDR3 bases are TGTGCCAGCAGGGGTTCCGGGACAGACTCTAATTCACCCCTCCACTTT. Amino acid sequence: CASRGSGTDSNSPLHF.

The chain is built from TRBV19 and TRBJ2-2, with D possibly TRBD2 on 5 matching bases. The CDR3 runs to 13 residues. Trimming took 3 bases from V and 7 from J, leaving 9 bases between them. Germline V lookup: CDR1 LNHDA, CDR2 SQIVND (reference sequence). CDR3 coding DNA: TGTGCCAGTAGTATCCACGGGAACGGGGAGCTGTTTTTT. Residues: CASSIHGNGELFF.

The chain recombines TRBV10-3 with TRBJ2-3; TRBD1 matches 11 bases. Germline loops: CDR1 ENHRY, CDR2 SYGVKD. The CDR3 is 14 amino acids. The V and J ends lost 5 bases and 7 bases, in that order; junction bases with no gene match: 5. The CDR3 loop reads CAISSGTGGHTQYF. CDR3 nucleotide sequence: TGTGCCATCAGTTCCGGGACAGGGGGTCATACGCAGTATTTT.

The chain combines TRBV7-9 with TRBJ2-3, with TRBD2 matching over 11 bases. Germline trimming cut 2 bases from V and 4 bases from J; bases unmatched to any gene: 11. The CDR3 spans 18 residues. Germline V CDR1 and CDR2: SEHNR, FQNEAQ (reference sequence). In nucleotides, the CDR3 is TGTGCCAGCAGCTTAAATTTGGTAGCGGGGGGGACCGCAGATACGCAGTATTTT. This gives the protein CASSLNLVAGGTADTQYF.

This chain connects TRBV30 to TRBJ1-6; no definite D call. Germline assignment: CDR1 GTSNPN and CDR2 SVGIG (reference sequence). V was cut by 3 bases and J by 8 bases, with 11 bases left in between. The CDR3 is 13 residues long. The DNA of the CDR3 is TGTGCCTGGAGCGCCGACGGGGATTCACCCCTCCACTTT. Its translation is CAWSADGDSPLHF.

DNA for the CDR3: TGCGCCAGCAGCCAAGAGCAAGCGGGGGCAGATACGCAGTATTTT. It specifies CASSQEQAGADTQYF. This chain uses TRBV4-3 with TRBJ2-3; TRBD2 aligns across 8 bases. V shed 0 bases and J 4 bases; nucleotides not matched to a gene: 3. Germline assignment: CDR1 LGHNA and CDR2 YSLEER. The CDR3 consists of 15 residues.

The chain combines TRBV7-9 with TRBJ2-2, with 7 bases lining up with TRBD1. Germline-derived CDR1 and CDR2 are SEHNR and FQNEAQ (reference sequence). The V gene end was trimmed by 6 bases and the J gene end by 1 base; junction bases not matched to a gene: 2. The CDR3 is made up of 14 amino acids. Here the CDR3 reads CASRTGLNTGELFF. CDR3 sequence (DNA): TGTGCCAGCAGGACAGGGCTGAACACCGGGGAGCTGTTTTTT.

The chain couples TRBV28 to TRBJ1-5; D may be TRBD1 (6 bases). Germline V gene sequence: CDR1 MDHEN, CDR2 SYDVKM. CDR3 length: 13 residues. V lost 11 bases and J 6 bases, leaving 17 bases between the germline ends. The CDR3 DNA reads TGTGCCGTAGGGGGGGGGCGCAGTCAGCCCCAGCATTTT. Protein sequence: CAVGGGRSQPQHF.

The chain couples TRBV6-5 to TRBJ1-1; TRBD1 might be the D (6 bases). The CDR3 has 14 residues. Germline-derived CDR1 and CDR2 are MNHEY and SVGAGI. V lost 6 bases, J lost 10 bases, and 21 bases lay in between. CDR3 DNA: TGTGCCAGCAGCTACAACCAACCAGGGGAAGGAGCTTTCTTT. Translating gives CASSYNQPGEGAFF.

There are a few counts of this clone. CDR3 in amino acids: CASSRGQGKAFF. In nucleotides, the CDR3 is TGTGCCAGCAGCAGAGGACAGGGAAAAGCTTTCTTT. The chain joins TRBV7-9 to TRBJ1-1; 8 nucleotides line up with TRBD1. J lost 9 bases, V lost 5 bases, and 5 bases had no gene match. This CDR3 is built from 12 residues. Germline CDR1 is SEHNR and CDR2 is FQNEAQ (reference sequence).

This chain joins TRBV5-1 and TRBJ2-6; D not certain. V lost 1 base and J 1 base, leaving 6 bases between the germline ends. Germline V gene data show CDR1 as SGHRS and CDR2 as YFSETQ. The CDR3 extends over 15 amino acids. CDR3 nucleotide sequence: TGCGCCAGCAGCTTGTTCGGGTCTGGGGCCAACGTCCTGACTTTC. It encodes CASSLFGSGANVLTF.

V gene TRBV4-2 combines with J gene TRBJ2-5, with 7 bases that match TRBD2. V lost 1 base to trimming and J lost 5 bases; unmatched junction nucleotides: 10. The CDR3 length is 16 residues. Germline V lookup: CDR1 LGHNA, CDR2 YNFKEQ. This CDR3 reads CASSQGPTSVWETQYF. In DNA, the CDR3 is TGTGCCAGCAGCCAAGGGCCAACTAGCGTCTGGGAGACCCAGTACTTC.

V usage is TRBV6-5 and J usage is TRBJ2-7; TRBD1 matches at 9 bases. Trimming cost V 0 bases and J 4 bases; bases outside gene matches: 4. This CDR3 region has 15 residues. CDR1 and CDR2 from the germline V gene are MNHEY and SVGAGI. The CDR3 DNA reads as TGTGCCAGCAGTTACTCGGGACAGGGAACATACGAGCAGTACTTC. Its translation is CASSYSGQGTYEQYF.

The chain combines TRBV6-2 or TRBV6-3 with TRBJ2-2; no clear D gene. V lost 3 bases and J 2 bases, leaving 13 bases between the germline ends. CDR1 and CDR2 from the germline V gene are MNHEY and SVGEGT. The CDR3 is made up of 16 amino acids. CDR3 in DNA: TGTGCCAGCAGTTATACTTTCACAGAAAACACCGGGGAGCTGTTTTTT. It specifies CASSYTFTENTGELFF.

The chain couples TRBV15 to TRBJ1-3; D uncertain. CDR3 length: 16 residues. The germline CDR1 and CDR2 sequences are LNHNV and YYDKDF (reference sequence). V lost 0 bases to trimming and J lost 0 bases, with 9 bases between them. CDR3 DNA sequence: TGTGCCACCAGCAGAGATGGAACGGGCTCTGGAAACACCATATATTTT. Protein product: CATSRDGTGSGNTIYF.

This sequence joins TRBV2 and TRBJ2-7; D call uncertain. The length of the CDR3 is 14 residues. V lost 6 bases, J lost 0 bases, and 12 bases lay in between. Germline V CDR1 and CDR2: SNHLY, FYNNEI. Here the CDR3 DNA reads TGTGCCAGCAGCGAAAGTAGCTTCTCCTACGAGCAGTACTTC. Translating gives CASSESSFSYEQYF.

DNA for the CDR3: TGTGCCAGCAGCCAACTAGGACAGGGCGCGGCAACTAATGAAAAACTGTTTTTT. Translation: CASSQLGQGAATNEKLFF. The chain recombines TRBV4-2 with TRBJ1-4; the match to TRBD1 covers 8 bases. This CDR3 has 18 amino acids. Unmatched junction bases numbered 8, after V lost 2 bases and J lost 0 bases. From germline, CDR1 is LGHNA and CDR2 YNFKEQ.

V usage is TRBV6-6 and J usage is TRBJ1-5, with 9 bases fitting TRBD1. The trim removed 2 bases at V and 5 bases at J, leaving 1 base unmatched. Germline V lookup: CDR1 MNHNY, CDR2 SVGAGI (reference sequence). This CDR3 is built from 14 residues. The chain's CDR3 is CASSYGTGYQPQHF. CDR3 sequence (DNA): TGTGCCAGCAGTTACGGGACAGGGTATCAGCCCCAGCATTTT.

V gene TRBV24-1 combines with J gene TRBJ1-1, with 9 bases that match TRBD1. The CDR3 covers 14 residues. Germline V CDR1 and CDR2: KGHDR, SFDVKD. J was trimmed by 7 bases and V by 4 bases; bases with no gene match: 6. The CDR3 region has the DNA TGTGCCACCAGTGACAGGACAGGGGAGTTTGAAGCTTTCTTT. Residues: CATSDRTGEFEAFF.